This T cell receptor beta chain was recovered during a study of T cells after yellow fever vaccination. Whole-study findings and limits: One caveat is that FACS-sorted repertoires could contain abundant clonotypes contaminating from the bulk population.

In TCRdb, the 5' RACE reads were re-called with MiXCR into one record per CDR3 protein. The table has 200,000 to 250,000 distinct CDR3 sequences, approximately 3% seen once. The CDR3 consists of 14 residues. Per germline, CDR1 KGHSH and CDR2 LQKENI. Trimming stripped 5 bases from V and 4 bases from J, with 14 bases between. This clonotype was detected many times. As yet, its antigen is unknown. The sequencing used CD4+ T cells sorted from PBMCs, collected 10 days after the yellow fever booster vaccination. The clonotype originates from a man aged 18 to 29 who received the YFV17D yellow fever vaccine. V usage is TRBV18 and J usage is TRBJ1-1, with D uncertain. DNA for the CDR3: TGTGCCAGCTCAGGCCTTGAGGGAGGCACTGAAGCTTTCTTT. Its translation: CASSGLEGGTEAFF. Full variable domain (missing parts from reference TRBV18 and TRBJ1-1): NAGVMQNPRHLVRRRGQEARLRCSPMKGHSHVYWYRQLPEEGLKFMVYLQKENIIDESGMPKERFSAEFPKEGPSILRIQQVVRGDSAAYFCASSGLEGGTEAFFGQGTRLTVV.